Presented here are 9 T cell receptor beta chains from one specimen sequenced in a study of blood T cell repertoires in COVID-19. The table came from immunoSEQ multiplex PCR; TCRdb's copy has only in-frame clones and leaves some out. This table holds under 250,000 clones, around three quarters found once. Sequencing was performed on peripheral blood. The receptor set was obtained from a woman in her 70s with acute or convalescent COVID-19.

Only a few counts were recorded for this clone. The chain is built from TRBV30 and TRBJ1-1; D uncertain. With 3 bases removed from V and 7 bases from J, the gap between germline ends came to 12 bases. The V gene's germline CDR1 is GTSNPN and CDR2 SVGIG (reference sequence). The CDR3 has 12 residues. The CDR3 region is CAWRTLQFEAFF. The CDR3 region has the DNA TGTGCCTGGAGAACACTACAATTTGAAGCTTTCTTT. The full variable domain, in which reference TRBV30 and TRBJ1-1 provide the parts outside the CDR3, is SQTIHQWPATLVQPVGSPLSLECTVEGTSNPNLYWYRQAAGRGLQLLFYSVGIGQISSEVPQNLSASRPQDRQFILSSKKLLLSDSGFYLCAWRTLQFEAFFGQGTRLTVV.

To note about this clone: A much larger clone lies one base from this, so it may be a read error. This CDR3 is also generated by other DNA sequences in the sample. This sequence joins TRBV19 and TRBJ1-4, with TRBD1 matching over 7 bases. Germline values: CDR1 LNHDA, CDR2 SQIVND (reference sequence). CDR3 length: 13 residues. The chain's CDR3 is CASSRQGDEKLFF. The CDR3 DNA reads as TGTGCCAGTAGTAGGCAGGGGGATGAAAAACTATTTTTT.

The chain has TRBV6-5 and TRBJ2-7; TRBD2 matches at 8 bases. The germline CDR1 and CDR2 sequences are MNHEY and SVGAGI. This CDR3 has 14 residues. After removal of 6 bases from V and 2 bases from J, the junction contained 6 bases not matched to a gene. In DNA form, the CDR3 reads TGTGCCAGCAGGTCGCCGGGGGGGACCTACGAGCAGTACGTC. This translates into CASRSPGGTYEQYV.

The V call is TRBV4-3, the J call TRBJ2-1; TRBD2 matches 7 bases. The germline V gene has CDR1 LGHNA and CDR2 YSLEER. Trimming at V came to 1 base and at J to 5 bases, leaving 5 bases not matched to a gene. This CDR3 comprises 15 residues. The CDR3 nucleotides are TGCGCCAGCAGCCAAGGGGACTACGGGCACAATGAGCAGTTCTTC. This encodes CASSQGDYGHNEQFF.

CDR3 sequence: CASSLAEGTGELFF. In DNA, the CDR3 is TGTGCCAGCAGCTTAGCGGAGGGTACCGGGGAGCTGTTTTTT. The chain couples TRBV11-2 to TRBJ2-2, with D possibly matching TRBD2 (6 bases). The germline V gene encodes CDR1 SGHAT and CDR2 FQNNGV. The CDR3 covers 14 residues. Trimming left V 1 base short and J 5 bases short, with 8 bases between.

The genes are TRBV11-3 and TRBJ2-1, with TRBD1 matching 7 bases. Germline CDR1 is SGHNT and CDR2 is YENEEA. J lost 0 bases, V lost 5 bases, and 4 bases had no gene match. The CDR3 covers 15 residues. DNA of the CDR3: TGTGCCAGCAGCCGTGCAGGGGGCTCCTACAATGAGCAGTTCTTC. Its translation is CASSRAGGSYNEQFF.

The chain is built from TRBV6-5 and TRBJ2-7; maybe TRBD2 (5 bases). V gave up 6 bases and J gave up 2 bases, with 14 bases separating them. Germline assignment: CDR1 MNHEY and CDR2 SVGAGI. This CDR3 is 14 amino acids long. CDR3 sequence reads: CASRSGWETYEQYF. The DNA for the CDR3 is TGTGCCAGCAGAAGCGGATGGGAGACCTACGAGCAGTACTTC.

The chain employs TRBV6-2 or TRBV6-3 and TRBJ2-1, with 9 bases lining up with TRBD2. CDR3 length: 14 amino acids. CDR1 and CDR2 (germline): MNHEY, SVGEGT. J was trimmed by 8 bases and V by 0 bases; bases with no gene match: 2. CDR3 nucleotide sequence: TGTGCCAGCAGTTACTCGGGGACTAGCCATGAGCAGTTCTTC. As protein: CASSYSGTSHEQFF.

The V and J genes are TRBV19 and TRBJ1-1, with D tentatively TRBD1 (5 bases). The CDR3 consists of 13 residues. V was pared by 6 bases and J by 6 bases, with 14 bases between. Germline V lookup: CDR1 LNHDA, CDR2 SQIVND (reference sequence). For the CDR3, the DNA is TGTGCCAGTAGGCCAGGGTATATGTCTGAAGCTTTCTTT. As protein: CASRPGYMSEAFF. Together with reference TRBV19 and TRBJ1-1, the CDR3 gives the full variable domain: DGGITQSPKYLFRKEGQNVTLSCEQNLNHDAMYWYRQDPGQGLRLIYYSQIVNDFQKGDIAEGYSVSREKKESFPLTVTSAQKNPTAFYLCASRPGYMSEAFFGQGTRLTVV.